What follows describes a single TCR beta chain. There are a few counts of this clonotype. Its cognate antigen has yet to be identified. There are no base qualities to consult, and no much larger clone falls within one base. This record belongs to a study of T cells in Graves' hyperthyroidism and ophthalmopathy (dated by TCRdb to about 2019). As for the study more broadly: Peripheral blood samples were taken at the time of initial diagnosis, prior to any treatment. To identify distinguishing TCR V-J signatures, a discovery cohort of some 100 patients was used, comprising 40 to 45 with Graves' ophthalmopathy and around 60 with stable Graves' hyperthyroidism. An independent validation cohort of under 20 hyperthyroidism patients and approximately 16 patients who later progressed to ophthalmopathy tested prospective prediction of ophthalmopathy. The approximately 90 discovery patients were divided at random into training and test sets in a 7:3 ratio. The study also compared thyroid tissue and blood T-cell repertoires from more than five Graves' hyperthyroidism patients. After blood sampling, hyperthyroidism patients were treated with methimazole at a starting dose of 30 mg daily, and ophthalmopathy patients were treated with high-dose intravenous methylprednisolone. According to the paper, TCR Vbeta CDR3 sequencing was carried out on 135 peripheral blood samples, which came from under 50 ophthalmopathy, roughly 75 hyperthyroidism and about 17 progressor patients.

Ophthalmopathy patients had moderately to severely active disease, Clinical Activity Score of at least 3, NOSPECS grade of at least 4, and duration under 3 months. Patients with uncontrolled infections, other autoimmune diseases, pregnancy or lactation were excluded. Clinical symptoms, serum thyroxine and TRAb, thyroid ultrasound, and orbital computed tomography formed the basis for the diagnoses. PBMCs were isolated from approximately 10 ml of fresh peripheral blood by Ficoll-Paque density gradient centrifugation. Trizol reagent was used to extract total RNA, and RNA quality was then checked on an Agilent 2100 Bioanalyzer. The TCR beta CDR3 regions were amplified from the RNA transcripts. The first round of RT-PCR for the TCR CDR3 was performed with the HTBI primer set and the Qiagen OneStep RT-PCR kit. The libraries were constructed in a second round of multiplex PCR and then size-selected and purified. Paired-end sequencing of the libraries was performed with 100 bp reads on an Illumina HiSeq2000. Concerning the study's data processing: SOAPnuke was used to process the raw data, removing reads that contained adapters or uncalled bases, had a mean Phred below 15, or lacked an exact match to the constant primer or identifier. High-quality paired reads were merged with COPE v1.2.5, and unique nucleotide sequences were defined as clonotypes. MiTCR v1.1 was used to align the clonotypes against IMGT TRBV, TRBD and TRBJ reference segments. Analysis was restricted to V-J combinations with a frequency above 0.0001, which covered roughly 99% of repertoires. The TCS score was defined as F50 (clonal expansion) divided by E x V (chaos), with BLOSUM62-based TCRdist calculated between CDR3 peptides within each V-J. Welch's t-statistics and random forest reduced some 510 V-J features to roughly 13, which were used in a naive Bayes classifier (R e1071). Thyroid-blood repertoire similarity was quantified with the Morisita-Horn index. The public sequencing data were trimmed at Q25 with fastp and processed into clonotypes with MiXCR by TCRdb, which kept only in-frame beta chains. Records with the same CDR3 protein are collapsed into one entry carrying the most frequent genes and DNA. Clone size and V and J calls follow TCRdb, not the original study. Within this sample are 550,000 to 700,000 distinct CDR3 sequences, with roughly 14% of them counted one time only. The ten largest clones take up about 4.5% of the sample.

V is shortened by 2 bases, J by 4 bases, and the region joining them spans 9 bases. The germline V gene (reference sequence) specifies LGHDT as CDR1 and YNNKEL as CDR2. The CDR3, cysteine through phenylalanine, is 14 amino acids long. Just the 42-base CDR3 DNA is kept, in frame starting at base 1. Overall results and qualifications from the work: No statistical method was used to set the sample size in advance, and investigators knew the group allocation. Most expanded thyroid clonotypes (frequency above 0.001) were also detected in blood, a finding suggesting that blood repertoires may reflect thyroid immune responses. Ophthalmopathy was separated from stable hyperthyroidism by a 13 V-J signature model, with 85% to 90% sensitivity and approximately 81% specificity obtained in cross-validation and 80%/75% obtained in testing. In validation, the model predicted progression to ophthalmopathy a median of 6.5 months before onset, with roughly 68% sensitivity and roughly 72% specificity.

The V gene is TRBV3-1 and the J gene is TRBJ1-5; no D gene is confidently identified. Material for sequencing was blood. The source of this sequence is a woman between 40 and 50 years old with Graves' ophthalmopathy. The CDR3 has the sequence CASSQFSTNQPQHF. The nucleotide sequence is given as TGTGCCAGCAGCCAATTTTCAACTAATCAGCCCCAGCATTTT.